The TCR beta chain described here comes from a study of T-cell memory formation after mild COVID-19. Study background: Clusters were largely donor specific. The study's findings and limits: Of the contracting clones, CD4+ ones lay mainly in CM and EM, and CD8+ ones in EMRA.

Constant-segment primers and 5'RACE yielded cDNA libraries for TCR alpha and TCR beta, each carrying sample barcodes and UMIs. From the 5' RACE reads, TCRdb called clonotypes with MiXCR, one entry per CDR3 protein. The sample includes 250,000 to 350,000 distinct CDR3 sequences, roughly 15% of them seen just once. About this clonotype itself: Its antigen is not identified.

The sequence was obtained from a young man who had mild COVID-19 (a few samples of this study predate the infection). Cell type and time point are not known. The sample consisted of PBMCs or a T cell subset sorted from them (not recorded which).

In DNA, the CDR3 is TGTGCCAGCAGCCAAGATTCGGTAGCGGGGCGCGAGCAGTACGTC. Protein sequence: CASSQDSVAGREQYV. The gene calls are TRBV3-1 and TRBJ2-7; 8 nucleotides agree with TRBD2. Germline assignment: CDR1 LGHDT and CDR2 YNNKEL (reference sequence). The CDR3 covers 15 residues. V lost 0 bases to trimming and J lost 6 bases; unmatched junction nucleotides: 7.